A selection of T cell receptor beta chains follows, all from one sample in a study of T-cell reconstitution after alpha-beta-depleted transplantation in children. TCRdb reprocessed the PCR reads with MiXCR, giving one entry per CDR3 protein. The repertoire consists of 580,000 or so distinct CDR3 sequences, with under 30% occurring once and the leading ten covering around 14%. The material sequenced was PBMCs, mostly from graft donor cells, taken 360 days after TCRalphabeta/CD19-depleted stem cell transplant. These receptors were collected from a boy less than two years old who had a stem cell transplant for acute myeloid leukemia, so the T cells may come from the graft donor. Each CDR3 is given with its conserved first and last residue. D genes are given only for firm matches. For some rows the clone size is stated as once, few or many, or as a class when expanded; others skip it.

CDR3nt: TGCGCCAGCAATGAGGGCGTTAACACCGGGGAGCTGTTTTTT; CDR3aa: CASNEGVNTGELFF; d_gene: .; j_gene: TRBJ2-2; v_gene: TRBV5-1; abundance: many
CDR3nt: TGTGCCAGCAGTCGTGTAGGACAGGTGAATGGCTACACCTTC; CDR3aa: CASSRVGQVNGYTF; d_gene: TRBD1; j_gene: TRBJ1-2; v_gene: TRBV6-1; abundance: .
CDR3nt: TGTGCCAGCAGTCCCCGAGTGGGCAAGAGCTCCTACAATGAGCAGTTCTTC; CDR3aa: CASSPRVGKSSYNEQFF; d_gene: .; j_gene: TRBJ2-1; v_gene: TRBV28; abundance: many
CDR3nt: TGTGCCAGCAGTCAGGCAGAGATTAATCAGCCCCAGCATTTT; CDR3aa: CASSQAEINQPQHF; d_gene: .; j_gene: TRBJ1-5; v_gene: TRBV28; abundance: .
CDR3nt: TGCAGTGCTAGAAACAGGGTCTGGACCGGGGAGCTGTTTTTT; CDR3aa: CSARNRVWTGELFF; d_gene: .; j_gene: TRBJ2-2; v_gene: TRBV20-1; abundance: few
CDR3nt: TGTGCCAGCAGTCGGACTAGCGGTCCTATTTCAGAGACCCAGTACTTC; CDR3aa: CASSRTSGPISETQYF; d_gene: TRBD2; j_gene: TRBJ2-5; v_gene: TRBV6-1; abundance: .
CDR3nt: TGTGCCAGCAGGCGACTTAGGTCGGGCGAAAAACTGTTTTTT; CDR3aa: CASRRLRSGEKLFF; d_gene: .; j_gene: TRBJ1-4; v_gene: TRBV12-3/TRBV12-4; abundance: few
CDR3nt: TGTGCCAGCAGCCTCGACAGTGCCTACGAGCAGTACTTC; CDR3aa: CASSLDSAYEQYF; d_gene: .; j_gene: TRBJ2-7; v_gene: TRBV7-9; abundance: many
CDR3nt: TGTGCCAGCAGCCGGCGGATCACCGGGGAGCTGTTTTTT; CDR3aa: CASSRRITGELFF; d_gene: .; j_gene: TRBJ2-2; v_gene: TRBV7-6; abundance: .
CDR3nt: TGTGCCAGCAGTGAACCCAACCAGGGGGCGCGTCGGGGCAATGAGCAGTTCTTC; CDR3aa: CASSEPNQGARRGNEQFF; d_gene: TRBD1; j_gene: TRBJ2-1; v_gene: TRBV12-3/TRBV12-4; abundance: few
CDR3nt: TGTGCCAGCAGTGCCCGGACTAGCGGCCGCTCCTACAATGAGCAGTTCTTC; CDR3aa: CASSARTSGRSYNEQFF; d_gene: TRBD2; j_gene: TRBJ2-1; v_gene: TRBV12-3/TRBV12-4; abundance: .
CDR3nt: TGTGCCAGCAGTCCCTGGGACAGGGTGATCACTGAAGCTTTCTTT; CDR3aa: CASSPWDRVITEAFF; d_gene: TRBD1; j_gene: TRBJ1-1; v_gene: TRBV27; abundance: .
CDR3nt: TGTGCCAGCAGCACGGACGCCGCGGGGGGTCGGTATTTT; CDR3aa: CASSTDAAGGRYF; d_gene: TRBD2; j_gene: TRBJ2-3; v_gene: TRBV5-6; abundance: .
CDR3nt: TGTGCCAGCTCACCACAAATGGACAGGGGGCACTATGGCTACACCTTC; CDR3aa: CASSPQMDRGHYGYTF; d_gene: TRBD1; j_gene: TRBJ1-2; v_gene: TRBV18; abundance: .
CDR3nt: TGTGCCAGCAGCTTACGACAGGGGAATGTTTATGGCTACACCTTC; CDR3aa: CASSLRQGNVYGYTF; d_gene: TRBD1; j_gene: TRBJ1-2; v_gene: TRBV5-5; abundance: many
CDR3nt: TGTGCCAGCACCTTACTTCTAGGGGGCCGAAGCTCCTACAATGAGCAGTTCTTC; CDR3aa: CASTLLLGGRSSYNEQFF; d_gene: TRBD1; j_gene: TRBJ2-1; v_gene: TRBV6-2/TRBV6-3; abundance: .
CDR3nt: TGTGCCAGCAGTTACCCGGGCAGGGGCCCGGGCACAGATACGCAGTATTTT; CDR3aa: CASSYPGRGPGTDTQYF; d_gene: .; j_gene: TRBJ2-3; v_gene: TRBV7-9; abundance: .
CDR3nt: TGCGCCAGCAGCCAAGAGGAGGGGGCGACAGGGGGCGATGAGACCCAGTACTTC; CDR3aa: CASSQEEGATGGDETQYF; d_gene: TRBD1; j_gene: TRBJ2-5; v_gene: TRBV4-3; abundance: .
CDR3nt: TGTGCCAGCCCTCGGGAGTCCACCCCGAATACGCAGTATTTT; CDR3aa: CASPRESTPNTQYF; d_gene: .; j_gene: TRBJ2-3; v_gene: TRBV2; abundance: .
CDR3nt: TGTGCCAGCAGTACCCCGGGTAAGGGGCCCTATGGCTACACCTTC; CDR3aa: CASSTPGKGPYGYTF; d_gene: .; j_gene: TRBJ1-2; v_gene: TRBV28; abundance: many
CDR3nt: TGCGCCAGCAGCCGACAGGGAACCTCTGGAAACACCATATATTTT; CDR3aa: CASSRQGTSGNTIYF; d_gene: TRBD1; j_gene: TRBJ1-3; v_gene: TRBV4-3; abundance: many
CDR3nt: TGCGCCAGCAGCAGAGGACAGGCCAATGAGCAGTTCTTC; CDR3aa: CASSRGQANEQFF; d_gene: TRBD1; j_gene: TRBJ2-1; v_gene: TRBV5-1; abundance: many
CDR3nt: TGTGCCAGCACCCTGCTGAGCTATAATTCACCCCTCCACTTT; CDR3aa: CASTLLSYNSPLHF; d_gene: .; j_gene: TRBJ1-6; v_gene: TRBV28; abundance: .
CDR3nt: TGCAGTGCTAGACGAGCGGGGGCCGCTACCGGGGAGCTGTTTTTT; CDR3aa: CSARRAGAATGELFF; d_gene: TRBD2; j_gene: TRBJ2-2; v_gene: TRBV20-1; abundance: many
CDR3nt: TGCAGCGTTGGCATCGTCGGTGAAAAACTGTTTTTT; CDR3aa: CSVGIVGEKLFF; d_gene: .; j_gene: TRBJ1-4; v_gene: TRBV29-1; abundance: .
CDR3nt: TGTGCCAGCAGTTTAGCCTGGAGCCGGAACACCGGGGAGCTGTTTTTT; CDR3aa: CASSLAWSRNTGELFF; d_gene: .; j_gene: TRBJ2-2; v_gene: TRBV12-3/TRBV12-4; abundance: many
CDR3nt: TGTGCCAGCAGATCAACGGGGGTCTATGGCTACACCTTC; CDR3aa: CASRSTGVYGYTF; d_gene: .; j_gene: TRBJ1-2; v_gene: TRBV12-3/TRBV12-4; abundance: many
CDR3nt: TGTGCCAGCAGTTACTCGGACAGCGGCGGGGGCTACACCTTC; CDR3aa: CASSYSDSGGGYTF; d_gene: .; j_gene: TRBJ1-2; v_gene: TRBV6-5; abundance: few
CDR3nt: TGTGCCAGCAGCCCTGACGGACAGACCCAAGAGACCCAGTACTTC; CDR3aa: CASSPDGQTQETQYF; d_gene: .; j_gene: TRBJ2-5; v_gene: TRBV11-2; abundance: few
CDR3nt: TGCAGCGTTCGGGCGCCCTATGGCTACACCTTC; CDR3aa: CSVRAPYGYTF; d_gene: .; j_gene: TRBJ1-2; v_gene: TRBV29-1; abundance: many
CDR3nt: TGTGCCAGCAGTGGGCAGGGGGGCAATCCGTTCTTC; CDR3aa: CASSGQGGNPFF; d_gene: .; j_gene: TRBJ2-1; v_gene: TRBV6-1; abundance: .
CDR3nt: TGCGCCAGCAGCCCTCGGGGAGGGATCTTCAACACTGAAGCTTTCTTT; CDR3aa: CASSPRGGIFNTEAFF; d_gene: .; j_gene: TRBJ1-1; v_gene: TRBV4-1; abundance: many
CDR3nt: TGTGCCAGCAGCTCCCCGATAGGCACAGGGGGCACTGAAGCTTTCTTT; CDR3aa: CASSSPIGTGGTEAFF; d_gene: TRBD1; j_gene: TRBJ1-1; v_gene: TRBV7-9; abundance: many
CDR3nt: TGTGCCAGCAGCTTAGTCATATTGAGTGACAGGGACACTGAAGCTTTCTTT; CDR3aa: CASSLVILSDRDTEAFF; d_gene: TRBD1; j_gene: TRBJ1-1; v_gene: TRBV7-2; abundance: .
CDR3nt: TGTGCCAGCAGCTTTCCCGCCCGGACTGAAGCTTTCTTT; CDR3aa: CASSFPARTEAFF; d_gene: .; j_gene: TRBJ1-1; v_gene: TRBV7-9; abundance: many
CDR3nt: TGCGCCAGCAGCCCCTTACGACAGACTGAAGCTTTCTTT; CDR3aa: CASSPLRQTEAFF; d_gene: .; j_gene: TRBJ1-1; v_gene: TRBV5-1; abundance: few
CDR3nt: TGTGCCAGCGACGGACAGGGTCCCTACGAGCAGTACTTC; CDR3aa: CASDGQGPYEQYF; d_gene: TRBD1; j_gene: TRBJ2-7; v_gene: TRBV2; abundance: many
CDR3nt: TGCAGCGTTGAGCTACACAGGGGGCAGATGGACGAGCAGTACTTC; CDR3aa: CSVELHRGQMDEQYF; d_gene: TRBD1; j_gene: TRBJ2-7; v_gene: TRBV29-1; abundance: many
CDR3nt: TGCAGTGCTAGAGATCAGTCACAAGGAGGGACAGGGGTTAACGGGGAGCTGTTTTTT; CDR3aa: CSARDQSQGGTGVNGELFF; d_gene: TRBD1; j_gene: TRBJ2-2; v_gene: TRBV20-1; abundance: .
CDR3nt: .; CDR3aa: CASSFGAGELFF; d_gene: .; j_gene: TRBJ2-2; v_gene: TRBV12-3/TRBV12-4; abundance: .
CDR3nt: TGTGCCAGCAGCTTCACAGGGGAATTGAACACTGAAGCTTTCTTT; CDR3aa: CASSFTGELNTEAFF; d_gene: TRBD1; j_gene: TRBJ1-1; v_gene: TRBV11-2; abundance: .
CDR3nt: TGTGCCAGCAGCTTGGTCCAGTCCGGAGAGACCCAGTACTTC; CDR3aa: CASSLVQSGETQYF; d_gene: .; j_gene: TRBJ2-5; v_gene: TRBV5-6; abundance: many
CDR3nt: TGTGCCAGCAGCCTTCATACCGGGGGTGGCAATCAGCCCCAGCATTTT; CDR3aa: CASSLHTGGGNQPQHF; d_gene: .; j_gene: TRBJ1-5; v_gene: TRBV9; abundance: .
CDR3nt: TGTGCCAGCAGCCAACCGGATACCGAGCCGGGACAGGGGAACACCGGGGAGCTGTTTTTT; CDR3aa: CASSQPDTEPGQGNTGELFF; d_gene: TRBD1; j_gene: TRBJ2-2; v_gene: TRBV4-2; abundance: many
CDR3nt: TGCAGCGTTGAAGCCGGTCCGATATACAATGAGCAGTTCTTC; CDR3aa: CSVEAGPIYNEQFF; d_gene: .; j_gene: TRBJ2-1; v_gene: TRBV29-1; abundance: many
CDR3nt: TGCAGCGCCGAGTGGACAGGCGCTCGGGCTTTCTTT; CDR3aa: CSAEWTGARAFF; d_gene: TRBD1; j_gene: TRBJ1-1; v_gene: TRBV29-1; abundance: many
CDR3nt: TGTGCCAGCACCCATTTAAGGGGTTACGGACGCACTGAAGCTTTCTTT; CDR3aa: CASTHLRGYGRTEAFF; d_gene: .; j_gene: TRBJ1-1; v_gene: TRBV6-1; abundance: few
CDR3nt: TGTGCCAGCAGCTTAGCTTCCTACAGGGACCTCACAGATACGCAGTATTTT; CDR3aa: CASSLASYRDLTDTQYF; d_gene: .; j_gene: TRBJ2-3; v_gene: TRBV7-9; abundance: many
CDR3nt: TGCAGTGCCGCCTCTATAGTAGCGGGGACGCCGTACTTC; CDR3aa: CSAASIVAGTPYF; d_gene: TRBD2; j_gene: TRBJ2-7; v_gene: TRBV20-1; abundance: many
CDR3nt: TGCAGTGCAAACCCTCTAGCGGAGTCCTACAATGAGCAGTTCTTC; CDR3aa: CSANPLAESYNEQFF; d_gene: TRBD2; j_gene: TRBJ2-1; v_gene: TRBV20-1; abundance: few
CDR3nt: TGCGCCAGCAGGTGGGCTAGCGGGGGGGCCCAAGAGACCCAGTACTTC; CDR3aa: CASRWASGGAQETQYF; d_gene: TRBD2; j_gene: TRBJ2-5; v_gene: TRBV5-1; abundance: once
CDR3nt: TGTGCCAGCAGCTCGGGACTAGCAGATGAGCAGTTCTTC; CDR3aa: CASSSGLADEQFF; d_gene: TRBD2; j_gene: TRBJ2-1; v_gene: TRBV7-8; abundance: many
CDR3nt: TGTGCCAGCAGCCACCCGACAGGGCAAGAGACCCAGTACTTC; CDR3aa: CASSHPTGQETQYF; d_gene: TRBD1; j_gene: TRBJ2-5; v_gene: TRBV7-9; abundance: .